The 8 T cell receptor beta chains below were found in one sample sequenced in a study of identical twins. TCRdb re-derived calls from the 5' RACE reads in MiXCR, one entry per CDR3 protein. The sample includes about 290,000 distinct CDR3 sequences, roughly 9% of them seen just once. The sample was also reused in another study, on yellow fever vaccine responses in identical twins.

Sequences were obtained from CD8+ T cells sorted from blood. The receptors were gathered from a woman between 18 and 29 years old in good health.

The genes are TRBV20-1 and TRBJ2-1; 7 positions agree with TRBD2. Germline V gene lookup returns CDR1 DFQATT and CDR2 SNEGSKA (reference sequence). The CDR3 spans 14 residues. J was trimmed by 10 bases and V by 4 bases; bases with no gene match: 13. The CDR3 DNA sequence: TGCAGTGCTAAGGGCGGGAGCGACCGGGGCGAGCAGTTCTTC. Residues: CSAKGGSDRGEQFF.

The V and J genes are TRBV6-5 and TRBJ2-2; the D is unclear. V was clipped by 2 bases and J by 4 bases, with 8 bases between them. Per germline, CDR1 MNHEY and CDR2 SVGAGI. This CDR3 has 14 residues. Written as DNA, the CDR3 is TGTGCCAGCAGTTACGTCACATCCACCGGGGAGCTGTTTTTT. Encoded protein: CASSYVTSTGELFF.

The V and J genes are TRBV11-1 and TRBJ2-1; D is perhaps TRBD2 (5 bases). The length of the CDR3 is 16 residues. CDR1 is SGHAT, CDR2 FQDESV, per germline (reference sequence). V lost 5 bases to trimming and J lost 9 bases, with 23 bases between them. This CDR3 reads CASSPRSTILYSEQFF. The CDR3, as DNA: TGTGCCAGCAGCCCACGTTCGACTATTTTATACTCTGAGCAGTTCTTC.

The chain recombines TRBV24-1 with TRBJ2-7, with D unresolved. Germline V gene lookup returns CDR1 KGHDR and CDR2 SFDVKD. The CDR3 loop spans 13 amino acids. V lost 6 bases, J lost 5 bases, and 13 bases lay in between. The CDR3 here is CATSRAVSDEQYF. CDR3 sequence (DNA): TGTGCCACCAGTCGGGCCGTTTCCGACGAGCAGTACTTC.

The rearrangement joins TRBV12-3 or TRBV12-4 to TRBJ1-2; D might be TRBD1 (6 bases). The CDR3 is made up of 14 amino acids. Between the trimmed V and J ends, which lost 5 bases and 3 bases, there was a span of 13 bases. The CDR3 protein is CASSETGSHYGYTF. CDR3 nucleotide sequence: TGTGCCAGCAGTGAGACAGGATCCCACTATGGCTACACCTTC.

The chain couples TRBV10-2 to TRBJ2-3; 7 bases are shared with TRBD2. The CDR3 extends over 14 amino acids. V was clipped by 3 bases and J by 6 bases; unmatched bases: 6. CDR1 WSHSY and CDR2 SAAADI come from the germline V gene. The CDR3 is CASSDLAGADTQYF. CDR3 DNA: TGCGCCAGCAGTGATTTGGCGGGAGCGGATACGCAGTATTTT.

This clonotype was seen a few times. The J gene is TRBJ2-1, the V gene TRBV5-1; D not certain. This CDR3 is 13 amino acids long. V dropped 5 bases and J dropped 3 bases, with 9 bases sitting between them. Germline loops: CDR1 SGHRS, CDR2 YFSETQ. The CDR3: CASRNTYYNEQFF. DNA of the CDR3: TGCGCCAGCAGGAATACCTACTACAATGAGCAGTTCTTC.

This clonotype occurred many times. The CDR3 protein is CSVEKPNTEAFF. The CDR3 nucleotides are TGCAGCGTGGAAAAACCGAACACTGAAGCTTTCTTT. The chain combines TRBV29-1 with TRBJ1-1; D is uncertain. The CDR3 is 12 residues long. V lost 6 bases to trimming and J lost 1 base, with 9 bases between them. In germline, CDR1 is SQVTM, CDR2 ANQGSEA.